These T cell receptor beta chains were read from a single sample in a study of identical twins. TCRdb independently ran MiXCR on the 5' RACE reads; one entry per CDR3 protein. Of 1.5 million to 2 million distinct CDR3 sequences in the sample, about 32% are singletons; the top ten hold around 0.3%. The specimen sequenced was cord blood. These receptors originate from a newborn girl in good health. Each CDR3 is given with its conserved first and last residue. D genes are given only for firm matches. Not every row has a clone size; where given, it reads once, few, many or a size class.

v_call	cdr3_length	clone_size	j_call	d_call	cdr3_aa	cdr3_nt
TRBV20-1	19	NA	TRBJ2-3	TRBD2	CSARESTRLAGPITDTQYF	TGCAGTGCTAGAGAGTCGACTCGACTAGCGGGACCAATCACAGATACGCAGTATTTT
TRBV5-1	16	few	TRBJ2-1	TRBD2	CASSLPWTSGDNEQFF	TGCGCCAGCAGCTTGCCTTGGACTAGCGGGGACAATGAGCAGTTCTTC
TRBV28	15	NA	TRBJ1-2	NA	CASSFILVANYGYTF	TGTGCCAGCAGCTTTATTTTGGTAGCTAACTATGGCTACACCTTC
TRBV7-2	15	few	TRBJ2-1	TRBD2	CASSKLAGVTNEQFF	TGTGCCAGCAGCAAACTAGCGGGAGTCACTAATGAGCAGTTCTTC
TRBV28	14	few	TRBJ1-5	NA	CASSKGGAGQPQHF	TGTGCCAGCAGTAAAGGGGGGGCCGGTCAGCCCCAGCATTTT
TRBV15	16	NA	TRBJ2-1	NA	CATSREGQLYYNEQFF	TGTGCCACCAGCAGGGAAGGACAGCTTTACTACAATGAGCAGTTCTTC
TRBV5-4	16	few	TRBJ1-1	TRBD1	CASSLDRGRQQTEAFF	TGTGCCAGCAGCTTGGACAGGGGAAGGCAACAGACTGAAGCTTTCTTT
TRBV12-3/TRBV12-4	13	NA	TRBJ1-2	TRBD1	CASSPNKQGRDTF	TGTGCCAGCAGTCCTAATAAACAGGGGAGGGACACCTTC
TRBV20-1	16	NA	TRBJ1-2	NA	CSARDSRQGQGYGYTF	TGCAGTGCTAGAGATTCCCGACAAGGCCAGGGATATGGCTACACCTTC
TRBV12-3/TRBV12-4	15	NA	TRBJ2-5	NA	CASKLGAIIGDEQYF	TGTGCCAGCAAGCTTGGGGCGATCATAGGGGATGAGCAGTACTTC
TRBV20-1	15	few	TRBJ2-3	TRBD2	CSARDRERGGDTQYF	TGCAGTGCTAGAGATAGGGAGCGGGGCGGTGATACGCAGTATTTT
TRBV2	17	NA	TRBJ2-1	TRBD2	CASSETSGANSYNEQFF	TGTGCCAGCAGTGAAACTAGCGGGGCGAACTCCTACAATGAGCAGTTCTTC
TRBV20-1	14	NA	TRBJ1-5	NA	CSARDGAYNQPQHF	TGCAGTGCTAGAGACGGGGCCTATAATCAGCCCCAGCATTTT
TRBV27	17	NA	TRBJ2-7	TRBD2	CASSLWFHSGGGYEQYF	TGTGCCAGCAGTTTATGGTTTCACAGCGGGGGAGGCTACGAGCAGTACTTC
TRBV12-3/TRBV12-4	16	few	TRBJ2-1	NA	CASSLVTFPKEETQFF	TGTGCCAGCAGTTTAGTAACATTCCCAAAAGAGGAGACCCAGTTCTTC
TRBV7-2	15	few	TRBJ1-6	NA	CASSLGAPVNSPLHF	TGTGCCAGCAGCTTAGGAGCCCCAGTCAATTCACCCCTCCACTTT
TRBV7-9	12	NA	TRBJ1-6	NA	CASSLGDTPLHF	TGTGCCAGCAGCTTAGGCGATACACCCCTCCACTTT
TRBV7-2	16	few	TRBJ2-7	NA	CASSLRHERASYEQYF	TGTGCCAGCAGCCTGAGACACGAACGGGCCTCCTACGAGCAGTACTTC
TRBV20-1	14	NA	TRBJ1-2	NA	CSARGPGRPYGYTF	TGCAGTGCTAGAGGTCCTGGACGGCCCTATGGCTACACCTTC
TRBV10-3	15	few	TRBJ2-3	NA	CAISERGLSTDTQYF	TGTGCCATCAGTGAGCGGGGGCTGAGCACAGATACGCAGTATTTT
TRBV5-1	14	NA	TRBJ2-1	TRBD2	CASSLGGLDDEQFF	TGCGCCAGCAGCTTGGGGGGACTAGATGATGAGCAGTTCTTC
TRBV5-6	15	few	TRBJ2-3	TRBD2	CASSFTRGRTDTQYF	TGTGCCAGCAGCTTTACTCGCGGGAGGACAGATACGCAGTATTTT
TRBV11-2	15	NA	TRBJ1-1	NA	CASSLVWSGRTEAFF	TGTGCCAGCAGCTTAGTATGGTCGGGACGGACTGAAGCTTTCTTT
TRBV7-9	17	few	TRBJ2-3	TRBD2	CASSLVLQTSGTDTQYF	TGTGCCAGCAGCTTAGTCCTACAGACTAGCGGCACAGATACGCAGTATTTT
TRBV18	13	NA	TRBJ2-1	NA	CASSPSRGYEQFF	TGTGCCAGCTCACCGTCCAGAGGCTACGAGCAGTTCTTC
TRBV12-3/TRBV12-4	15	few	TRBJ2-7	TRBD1	CASSGGGTGGYEQYF	TGTGCCAGCAGCGGTGGGGGGACAGGGGGATACGAGCAGTACTTC
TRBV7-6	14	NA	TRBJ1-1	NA	CASSSHGGRSEAFF	TGTGCCAGCAGCTCCCACGGGGGGCGGTCTGAAGCTTTCTTT
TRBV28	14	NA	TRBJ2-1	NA	CASQSAHPGNEQFF	TGTGCCAGTCAATCAGCACACCCGGGCAATGAGCAGTTCTTC